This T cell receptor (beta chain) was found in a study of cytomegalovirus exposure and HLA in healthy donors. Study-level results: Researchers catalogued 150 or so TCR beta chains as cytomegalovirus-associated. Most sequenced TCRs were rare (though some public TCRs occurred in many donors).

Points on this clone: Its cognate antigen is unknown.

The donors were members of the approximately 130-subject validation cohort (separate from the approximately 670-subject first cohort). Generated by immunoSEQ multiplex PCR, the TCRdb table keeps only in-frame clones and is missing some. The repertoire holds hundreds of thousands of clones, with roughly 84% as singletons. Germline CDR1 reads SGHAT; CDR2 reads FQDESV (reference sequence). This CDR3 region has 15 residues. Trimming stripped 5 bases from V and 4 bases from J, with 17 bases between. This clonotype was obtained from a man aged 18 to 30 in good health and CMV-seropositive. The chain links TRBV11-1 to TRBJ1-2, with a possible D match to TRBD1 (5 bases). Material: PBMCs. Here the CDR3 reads CASSPGAVSSYGYTF. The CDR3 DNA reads TGTGCCAGCAGCCCCGGGGCAGTCTCCTCCTATGGCTACACCTTC.